The rows below give T cell receptor beta chains drawn from one sample of a study of blood T cells in healthy people across ages. TCRdb processed the 5' RACE reads anew with MiXCR; each CDR3 protein has one entry. This sample carries 1.4 million to 1.5 million distinct CDR3 sequences, around two fifths of them seen once, and the ten largest clones take 6.5% to 10%. Sequencing was done on a sample of blood. The source of these receptors is a woman aged 18 to 35 in good health. Each CDR3 is given with its conserved first and last residue. The order of the fields is D gene, V gene, CDR3 length, clone size, J gene, CDR3 protein, CDR3 DNA. The D gene is left open where the match is weak. The listing skips clone size in some rows; elsewhere it reads once, few, many or a size class.

>TRBD2|TRBV20-1|15|.|TRBJ2-1
CNARDAGDFYNEQFF
TGCAATGCTAGAGACGCGGGGGATTTCTACAATGAGCAGTTCTTC
>TRBD1|TRBV6-1|15|once|TRBJ1-6
CASSFPGQENSPLHF
TGTGCCAGCAGTTTCCCGGGACAGGAGAATTCACCCCTCCACTTT
>.|TRBV12-3/TRBV12-4|15|few|TRBJ2-6
CASSLYRSGANVLTF
TGTGCCAGCAGTTTGTACCGCTCTGGGGCCAACGTCCTGACTTTC
>.|TRBV7-9|13|.|TRBJ1-2
CASGLGSGFGYTF
TGTGCCAGCGGCTTAGGTTCGGGGTTTGGCTACACCTTC
>.|TRBV4-1|15|few|TRBJ2-7
CASSQEGTLSNEQYF
TGCGCCAGCAGCCAAGAAGGTACGCTTTCTAACGAGCAGTACTTC
>.|TRBV7-9|18|once|TRBJ1-4
CASSFRAGGQDFNEKLFF
TGTGCCAGCAGCTTCAGGGCTGGGGGACAAGACTTTAATGAAAAACTGTTTTTT
>TRBD1|TRBV20-1|11|.|TRBJ2-1
CSAQGANEPFF
TGCAGTGCCCAGGGGGCGAATGAGCCGTTCTTC
>TRBD2|TRBV29-1|13|many|TRBJ2-5
CSVSGGRQETQYF
TGCAGCGTCTCGGGGGGGAGACAAGAGACCCAGTACTTC
>.|TRBV4-1|14|.|TRBJ2-5
CASSQRLLVETQYF
TGCGCCAGCAGCCAGCGGCTTCTAGTGGAGACCCAGTACTTC
>TRBD1|TRBV12-3/TRBV12-4|13|.|TRBJ1-2
CASSVGTEYGYTF
TGTGCCAGCAGTGTGGGGACAGAGTATGGCTACACCTTC
>TRBD1|TRBV5-6|15|.|TRBJ1-2
CASSREGTGVYGYTF
TGTGCCAGCAGCCGGGAGGGGACAGGCGTCTATGGCTACACCTTC
>TRBD2|TRBV18|17|.|TRBJ2-3
CASSPITSGRGTDTQYF
TGTGCCAGCTCACCAATCACTAGCGGGAGGGGAACAGATACGCAGTATTTT
>.|TRBV27|14|many|TRBJ2-1
CASSTSTSYNEQFF
TGTGCCAGCAGTACTAGTACCTCCTACAATGAGCAGTTCTTC
>TRBD1|TRBV11-1|15|.|TRBJ1-1
CASSIQGIGDTEAFF
TGTGCCAGCAGCATACAGGGGATTGGGGACACTGAAGCTTTCTTT
>TRBD2|TRBV7-9|16|few|TRBJ2-3
CASSSSPREEGDTQYF
TGTGCCAGCAGCTCCTCCCCGCGGGAGGAAGGAGATACGCAGTATTTT
>TRBD1|TRBV5-1|15|.|TRBJ2-1
CASSLARTGNNEQFF
TGCGCCAGCAGCTTGGCCCGGACAGGGAACAATGAGCAGTTCTTC
>.|TRBV12-3/TRBV12-4|12|few|TRBJ2-2
CASSHRTGELFF
TGTGCCAGCAGCCACAGGACCGGGGAGCTGTTTTTT
>.|TRBV19|13|.|TRBJ2-7
CASIGDSSYEQYF
TGTGCCAGTATCGGGGACTCATCCTACGAGCAGTACTTC
>TRBD2|TRBV29-1|17|.|TRBJ2-2
CSVEVYSGGANTGELFF
TGCAGCGTTGAAGTTTATAGCGGGGGGGCGAACACCGGGGAGCTGTTTTTT